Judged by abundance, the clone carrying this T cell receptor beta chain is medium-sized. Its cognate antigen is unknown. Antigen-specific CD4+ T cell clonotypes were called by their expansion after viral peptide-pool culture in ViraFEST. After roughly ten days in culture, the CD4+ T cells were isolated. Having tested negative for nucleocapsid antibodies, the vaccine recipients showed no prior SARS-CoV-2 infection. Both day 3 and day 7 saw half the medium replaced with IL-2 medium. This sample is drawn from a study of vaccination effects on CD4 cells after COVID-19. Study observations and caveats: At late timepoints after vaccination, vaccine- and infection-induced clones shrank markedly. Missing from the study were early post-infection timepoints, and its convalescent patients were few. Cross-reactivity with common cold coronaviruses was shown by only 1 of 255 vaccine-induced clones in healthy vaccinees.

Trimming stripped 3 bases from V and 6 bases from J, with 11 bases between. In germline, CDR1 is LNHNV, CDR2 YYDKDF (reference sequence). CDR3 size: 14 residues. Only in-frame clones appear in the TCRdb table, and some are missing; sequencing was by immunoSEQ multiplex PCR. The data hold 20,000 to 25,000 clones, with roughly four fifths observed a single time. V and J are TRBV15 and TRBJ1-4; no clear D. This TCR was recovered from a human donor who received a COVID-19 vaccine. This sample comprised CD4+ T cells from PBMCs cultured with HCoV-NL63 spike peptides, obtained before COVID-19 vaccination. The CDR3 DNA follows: TGTGCCACCAGCAGGGGCACGGAGGATGAAAAACTGTTTTTT. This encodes CATSRGTEDEKLFF.